A single sample is the source of the 6 T cell receptor beta chains below, sequenced in a study of T cell changes during pregnancy in multiple sclerosis. Sequenced by immunoSEQ multiplex PCR; TCRdb stores in-frame clones only, minus some. The sample yields approximately 94,000 clones, roughly 90% seen once. The sequencing used peripheral blood, collected after pregnancy. Source of these receptors: a female donor with multiple sclerosis, enrolled in a pregnancy study.

This chain's CDR3 is CASSYQARTEAFF. The CDR3 coding sequence is TGTGCCAGCAGTTACCAGGCCCGCACTGAAGCTTTCTTT. V usage is TRBV6-6 and J usage is TRBJ1-1, with no clear D. The CDR3 covers 13 residues. Deletions cut 2 bases from V and 4 bases from J, with 8 bases between. Germline loops: CDR1 MNHNY, CDR2 SVGAGI (reference sequence).

The chain couples TRBV10-3 to TRBJ2-1; TRBD1 matches 8 bases. This CDR3 comprises 16 residues. The J segment lost 4 bases and the V segment lost 4 bases, leaving 9 bases of the junction unmatched. CDR1 and CDR2 (germline): ENHRY, SYGVKD. The CDR3 loop reads CAISASPTGDYNEQFF. CDR3 DNA: TGTGCCATCAGTGCCTCCCCGACAGGGGATTACAATGAGCAGTTCTTC.

This chain links TRBV5-5 with TRBJ2-3; TRBD1 matches at 9 bases. Germline V CDR1 and CDR2: SGHKS, YYEKEE (reference sequence). V lost 2 bases, J lost 5 bases, and 9 bases stayed unmatched. The CDR3 has 16 residues. CDR3 sequence (DNA): TGTGCCAGCAGCTTTGGACGCGGGACAGGGAAAGATACGCAGTATTTT. It yields the protein CASSFGRGTGKDTQYF.

In its sample, this clone was seen once. J is TRBJ2-1 and V is TRBV6-1; 10 bases line up with TRBD2. Germline trimming cut 5 bases from V and 5 bases from J; bases unmatched to any gene: 6. Germline values: CDR1 MNHNS, CDR2 SASEGT. The CDR3 contains 15 residues. Here the CDR3 reads CASSIAGGRNNEQFF. The CDR3 DNA is TGTGCCAGCAGTATAGCGGGAGGACGGAACAATGAGCAGTTCTTC.

The chain links TRBV18 to TRBJ2-6, with TRBD2 as a possible D gene (5 bases). The CDR3 contains 15 residues. V lost 2 bases and J lost 0, with 5 bases in between. Germline CDR1 and CDR2: KGHSH and LQKENI. CDR3 DNA sequence: TGTGCCAGCTCACCAGGACTCTCTGGGGCCAACGTCCTGACTTTC. Translation gives CASSPGLSGANVLTF.

The J gene is TRBJ2-2, the V gene TRBV11-3; possibly TRBD2 for D (7 bases). The CDR3 spans 13 residues. Trimming pared 8 bases from V and 5 bases from J, leaving 12 bases between. Germline V CDR1 and CDR2: SGHNT, YENEEA. CDR3 residues: CASGGARTGELFF. The CDR3 coding sequence is TGTGCCAGCGGGGGGGCTCGGACCGGGGAGCTGTTTTTT. Full variable domain (rest looked up from reference TRBV11-3 and TRBJ2-2): EAGVVQSPRYKIIEKKQPVAFWCNPISGHNTLYWYLQNLGQGPELLIRYENEEAVDDSQLPKDRFSAERLKGVDSTLKIQPAELGDSAVYLCASGGARTGELFFGEGSRLTVL.